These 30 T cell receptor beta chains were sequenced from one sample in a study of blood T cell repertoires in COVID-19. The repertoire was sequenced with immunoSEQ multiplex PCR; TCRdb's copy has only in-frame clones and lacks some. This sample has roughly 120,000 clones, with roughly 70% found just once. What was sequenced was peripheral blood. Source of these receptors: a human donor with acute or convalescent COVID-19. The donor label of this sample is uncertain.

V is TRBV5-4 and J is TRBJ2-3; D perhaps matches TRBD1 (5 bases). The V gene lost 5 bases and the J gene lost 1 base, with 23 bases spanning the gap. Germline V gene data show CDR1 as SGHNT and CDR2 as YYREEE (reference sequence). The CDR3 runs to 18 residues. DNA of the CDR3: TGTGCCAGCAGAAATAGCTTACGCCAGGGCGGTGGCACAGATACGCAGTATTTT. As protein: CASRNSLRQGGGTDTQYF.

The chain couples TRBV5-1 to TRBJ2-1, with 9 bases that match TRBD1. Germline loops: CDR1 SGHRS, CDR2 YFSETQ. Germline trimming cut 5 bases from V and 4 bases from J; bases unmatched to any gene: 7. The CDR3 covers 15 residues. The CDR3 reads CASRAGTGQYNEQFF. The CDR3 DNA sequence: TGCGCCAGCAGGGCCGGGACAGGGCAATACAATGAGCAGTTCTTC.

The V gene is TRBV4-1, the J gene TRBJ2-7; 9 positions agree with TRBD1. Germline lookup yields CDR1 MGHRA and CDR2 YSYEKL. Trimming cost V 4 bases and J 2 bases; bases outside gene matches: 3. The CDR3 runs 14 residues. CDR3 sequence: CASSPRQGAYEQYF. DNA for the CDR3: TGCGCCAGCAGCCCACGACAGGGGGCCTACGAGCAGTACTTC.

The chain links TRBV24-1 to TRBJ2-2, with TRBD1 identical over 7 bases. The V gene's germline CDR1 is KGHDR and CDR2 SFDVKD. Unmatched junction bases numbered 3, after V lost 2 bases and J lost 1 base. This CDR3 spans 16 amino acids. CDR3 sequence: CATSDSWTGNTGELFF. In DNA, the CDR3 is TGTGCCACCAGTGATTCCTGGACAGGGAACACCGGGGAGCTGTTTTTT.

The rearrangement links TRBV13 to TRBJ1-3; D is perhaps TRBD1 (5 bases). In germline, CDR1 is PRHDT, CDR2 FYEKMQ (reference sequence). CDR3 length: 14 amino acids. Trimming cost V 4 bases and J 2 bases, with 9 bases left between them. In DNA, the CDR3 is TGTGCCAGCAGCTCCAGGGCAACTGGAAACACCATATATTTT. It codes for CASSSRATGNTIYF.

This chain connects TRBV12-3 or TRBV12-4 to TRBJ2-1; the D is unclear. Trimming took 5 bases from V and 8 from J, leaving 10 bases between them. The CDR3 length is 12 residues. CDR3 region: CASSPGLDEQFF. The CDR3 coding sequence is TGTGCCAGCAGTCCAGGTCTCGATGAGCAGTTCTTC.

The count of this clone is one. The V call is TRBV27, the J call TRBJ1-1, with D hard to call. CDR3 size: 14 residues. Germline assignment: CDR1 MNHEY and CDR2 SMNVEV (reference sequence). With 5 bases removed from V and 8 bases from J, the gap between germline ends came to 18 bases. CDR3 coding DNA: TGTGCCAGCAGTAGCTCCGGACGGGGTGGAGAAGCTTTCTTT. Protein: CASSSSGRGGEAFF.

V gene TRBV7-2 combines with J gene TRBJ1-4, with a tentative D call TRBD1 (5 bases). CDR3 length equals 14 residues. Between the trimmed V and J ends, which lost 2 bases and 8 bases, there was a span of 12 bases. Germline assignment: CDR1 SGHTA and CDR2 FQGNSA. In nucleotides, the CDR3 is TGTGCCAGCAGCTTACAGGGAATTGGAGAAAAACTGTTTTTT. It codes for CASSLQGIGEKLFF.

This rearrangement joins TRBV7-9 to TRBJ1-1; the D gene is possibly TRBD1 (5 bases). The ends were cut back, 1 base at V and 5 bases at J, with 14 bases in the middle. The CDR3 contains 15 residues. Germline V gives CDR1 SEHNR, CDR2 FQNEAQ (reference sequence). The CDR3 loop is CASSLDQGSGTEAFF. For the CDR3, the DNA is TGTGCCAGCAGCTTAGACCAGGGATCAGGGACTGAAGCTTTCTTT.

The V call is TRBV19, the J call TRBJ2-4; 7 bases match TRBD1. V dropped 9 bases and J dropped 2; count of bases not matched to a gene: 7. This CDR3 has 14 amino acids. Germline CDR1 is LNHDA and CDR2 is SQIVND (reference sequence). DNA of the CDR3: TGTGCCAGCAACAGGGGTGAATCCAAAAACATTCAGTACTTC. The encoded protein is CASNRGESKNIQYF.

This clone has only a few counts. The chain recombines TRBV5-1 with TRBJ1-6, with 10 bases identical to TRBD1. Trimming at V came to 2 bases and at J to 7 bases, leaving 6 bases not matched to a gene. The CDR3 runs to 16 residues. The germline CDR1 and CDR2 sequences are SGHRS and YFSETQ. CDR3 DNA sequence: TGCGCCAGCAGCTTCGGGACAGGGGAAGGGAATTCACCCCTCCACTTT. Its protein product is CASSFGTGEGNSPLHF.

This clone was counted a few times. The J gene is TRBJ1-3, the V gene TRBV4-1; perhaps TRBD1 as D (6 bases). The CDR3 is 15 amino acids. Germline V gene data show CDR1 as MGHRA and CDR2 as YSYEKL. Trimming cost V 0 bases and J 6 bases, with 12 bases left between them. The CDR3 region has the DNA TGCGCCAGCAGCCAAGATCAAGGGGGGGTAAACACCATATATTTT. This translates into CASSQDQGGVNTIYF.

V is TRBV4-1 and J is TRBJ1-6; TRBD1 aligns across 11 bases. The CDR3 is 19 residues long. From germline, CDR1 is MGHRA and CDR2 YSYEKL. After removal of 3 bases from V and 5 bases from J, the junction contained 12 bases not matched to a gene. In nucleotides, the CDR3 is TGCGCCAGCAGCCAGACCGGGACAGGGGGGGAATACAATAATTCACCCCTCCACTTT. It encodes CASSQTGTGGEYNNSPLHF.

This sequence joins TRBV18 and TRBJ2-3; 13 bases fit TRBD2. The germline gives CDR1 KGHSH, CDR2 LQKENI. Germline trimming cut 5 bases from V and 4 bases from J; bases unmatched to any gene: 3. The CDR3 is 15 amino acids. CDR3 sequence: CASSDGLAGADTQYF. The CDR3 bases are TGTGCCAGCTCAGACGGACTAGCGGGGGCAGATACGCAGTATTTT.

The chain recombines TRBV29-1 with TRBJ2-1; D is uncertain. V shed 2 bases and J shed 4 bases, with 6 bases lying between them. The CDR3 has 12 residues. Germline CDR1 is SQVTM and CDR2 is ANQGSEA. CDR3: CSVERAYNEQFF. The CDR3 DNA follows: TGCAGCGTTGAAAGAGCATACAATGAGCAGTTCTTC.

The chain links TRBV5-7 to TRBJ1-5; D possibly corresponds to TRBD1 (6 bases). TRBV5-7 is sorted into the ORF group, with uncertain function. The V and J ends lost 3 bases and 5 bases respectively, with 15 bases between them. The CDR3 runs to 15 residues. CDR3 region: CASSWDTKTDQPQHF. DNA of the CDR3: TGTGCCAGCAGCTGGGACACTAAAACGGATCAGCCCCAGCATTTT.

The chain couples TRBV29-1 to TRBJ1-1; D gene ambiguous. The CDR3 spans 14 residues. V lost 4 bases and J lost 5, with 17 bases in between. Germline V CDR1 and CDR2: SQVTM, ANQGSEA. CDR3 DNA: TGCAGCGTTGGTGAACCCCGACTGAGTACTGAAGCTTTCTTT. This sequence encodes CSVGEPRLSTEAFF.

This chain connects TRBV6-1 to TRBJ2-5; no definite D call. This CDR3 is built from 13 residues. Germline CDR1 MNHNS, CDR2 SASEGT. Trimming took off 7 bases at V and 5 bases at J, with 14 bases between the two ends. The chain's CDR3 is CASKITQWETQYF. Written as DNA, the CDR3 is TGTGCCAGCAAAATAACCCAGTGGGAGACCCAGTACTTC.

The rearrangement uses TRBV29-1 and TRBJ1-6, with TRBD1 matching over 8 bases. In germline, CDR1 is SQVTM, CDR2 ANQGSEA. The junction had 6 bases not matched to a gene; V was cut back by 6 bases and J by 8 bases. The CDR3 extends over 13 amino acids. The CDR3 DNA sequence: TGCAGCGTCCGGACAGGGAAACATTCACCCCTCCACTTT. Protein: CSVRTGKHSPLHF.

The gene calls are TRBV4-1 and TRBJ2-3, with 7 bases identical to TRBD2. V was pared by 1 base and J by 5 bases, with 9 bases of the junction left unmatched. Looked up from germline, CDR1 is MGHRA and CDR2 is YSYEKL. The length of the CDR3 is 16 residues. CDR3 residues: CASSQVPRGFLDTQYF. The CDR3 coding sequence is TGCGCCAGCAGCCAAGTCCCGCGGGGGTTCTTAGATACGCAGTATTTT.

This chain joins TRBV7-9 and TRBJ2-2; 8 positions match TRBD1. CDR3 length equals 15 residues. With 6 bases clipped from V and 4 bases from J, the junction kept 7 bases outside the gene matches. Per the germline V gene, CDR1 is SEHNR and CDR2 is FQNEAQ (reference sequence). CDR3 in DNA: TGTGCCAGCAGGTCCAGGACAGGGTCCACCGGGGAGCTGTTTTTT. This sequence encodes CASRSRTGSTGELFF.

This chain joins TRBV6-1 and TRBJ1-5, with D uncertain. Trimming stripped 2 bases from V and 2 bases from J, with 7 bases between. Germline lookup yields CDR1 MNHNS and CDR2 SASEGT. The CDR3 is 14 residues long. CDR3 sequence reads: CASSERVGNQPQHF. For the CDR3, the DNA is TGTGCCAGCAGTGAACGAGTAGGCAATCAGCCCCAGCATTTT.

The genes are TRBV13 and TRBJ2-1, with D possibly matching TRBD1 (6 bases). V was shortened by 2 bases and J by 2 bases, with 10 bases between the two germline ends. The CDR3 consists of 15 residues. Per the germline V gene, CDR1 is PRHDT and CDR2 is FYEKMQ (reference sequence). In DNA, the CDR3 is TGTGCCAGCAGCTTAACAGGGCTTCCCTACAATGAGCAGTTCTTC. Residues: CASSLTGLPYNEQFF.

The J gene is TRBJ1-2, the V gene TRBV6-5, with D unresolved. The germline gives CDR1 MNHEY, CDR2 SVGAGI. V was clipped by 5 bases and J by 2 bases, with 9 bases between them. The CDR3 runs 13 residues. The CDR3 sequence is CASSPSGNYGYTF. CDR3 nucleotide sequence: TGTGCCAGCAGTCCTTCGGGGAACTATGGCTACACCTTC.

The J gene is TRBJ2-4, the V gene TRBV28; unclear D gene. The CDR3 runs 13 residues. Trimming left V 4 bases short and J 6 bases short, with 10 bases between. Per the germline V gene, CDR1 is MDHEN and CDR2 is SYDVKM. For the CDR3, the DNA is TGTGCCAGCAGTTGGGCCGGTCCAAACATTCAGTACTTC. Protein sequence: CASSWAGPNIQYF.

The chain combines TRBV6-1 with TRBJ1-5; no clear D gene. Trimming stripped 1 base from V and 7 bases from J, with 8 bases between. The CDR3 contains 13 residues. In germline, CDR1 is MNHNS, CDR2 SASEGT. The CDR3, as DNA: TGTGCCAGCAGTGAAGTTACAAACCAGCCCCAGCATTTT. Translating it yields CASSEVTNQPQHF.

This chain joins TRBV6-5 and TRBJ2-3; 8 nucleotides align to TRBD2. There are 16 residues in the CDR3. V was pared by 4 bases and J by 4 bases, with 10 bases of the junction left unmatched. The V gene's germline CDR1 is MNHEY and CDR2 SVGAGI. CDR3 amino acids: CASSSKAGASPDTQYF. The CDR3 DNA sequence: TGTGCCAGCAGTTCCAAAGCGGGGGCCTCCCCAGATACGCAGTATTTT.

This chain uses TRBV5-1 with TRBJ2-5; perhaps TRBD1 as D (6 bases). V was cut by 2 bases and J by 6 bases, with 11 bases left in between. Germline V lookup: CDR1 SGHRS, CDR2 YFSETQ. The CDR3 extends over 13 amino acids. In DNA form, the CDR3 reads TGCGCCAGCAGCTTAGTAGGGGACAAGACCCAGTACTTC. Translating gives CASSLVGDKTQYF. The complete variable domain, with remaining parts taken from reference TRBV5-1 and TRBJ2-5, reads KAGVTQTPRYLIKTRGQQVTLSCSPISGHRSVSWYQQTPGQGLQFLFEYFSETQRNKGNFPGRFSGRQFSNSRSEMNVSTLELGDSALYLCASSLVGDKTQYFGPGTRLLVL.

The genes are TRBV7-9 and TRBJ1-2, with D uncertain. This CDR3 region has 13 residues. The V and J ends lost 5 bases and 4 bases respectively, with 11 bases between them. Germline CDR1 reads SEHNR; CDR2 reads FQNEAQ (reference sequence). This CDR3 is CASSHFRGYGYTF. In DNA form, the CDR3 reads TGTGCCAGCAGCCACTTCAGAGGCTATGGCTACACCTTC.

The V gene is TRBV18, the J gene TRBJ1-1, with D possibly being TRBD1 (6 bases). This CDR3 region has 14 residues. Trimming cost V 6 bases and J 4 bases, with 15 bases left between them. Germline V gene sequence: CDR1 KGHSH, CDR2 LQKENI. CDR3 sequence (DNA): TGTGCCAGCTCCCCCGAAAGGGGGGGCACTGAAGCTTTCTTT. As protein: CASSPERGGTEAFF.